This T cell receptor (beta chain) was recovered during a study of human T cells and chemical hapten exposure. Study-wide points: Expanded TCRs formed significantly more large CDR3 similarity clusters than controls.

This clonotype was detected ten times or more. Its target is unknown. Time point denoted: patch test 1, 2 weeks after DPC sensitization. Treatment indicated: therapeutic diphenylcyclopropenone sensitization with weekly scalp DPC. In the original analysis: TCR counts had a median of about 92,000 per sample and spanned about 20,000 to 750,000. MiXCR was run by TCRdb on the RACE reads, yielding one entry per CDR3 protein. The V and J calls and clone size are TCRdb's, not the authors'. The sample lists over 85,000 distinct CDR3 sequences, 9.5% to 15% occurring once. Specimen: whole blood, collected in connection with sensitization to the hapten diphenylcyclopropenone (DPC). The receptor's source is a woman between 40 and 50 years old with alopecia areata. Some clones in this sample may be carry-over from other donors' samples.

CDR3 protein: CASAIASTDTQYF. CDR3 nucleotide sequence: TGTGCCAGCGCGATTGCTAGCACAGATACGCAGTATTTT. The rearrangement uses TRBV27 and TRBJ2-3, with no clear D. V lost 8 bases to trimming and J lost 0 bases, with 9 bases between them. Germline V gene sequence: CDR1 MNHEY, CDR2 SMNVEV (reference sequence). There are 13 residues in the CDR3.